The clone carrying this T cell receptor (beta chain) was recorded at least ten times. In germline, CDR1 is SEHNR, CDR2 FQNEAQ (reference sequence). V lost 3 bases, J lost 2 bases, and 13 bases lay in between. The CDR3 has 15 amino acids. These data originate in a study of CD8+ T cells in alopecia areata. RNA was isolated and reverse transcribed to cDNA, the sequencing template. Profiling relied on immunoSEQ multiplex PCR, and the TCRdb table lists in-frame clones only, not all of them. Of some 210,000 clones detected, 50% to 70% appear once; the ten largest clones hold more than 0.4%. Those with alopecia areata gave lesional scalp punch biopsies and peripheral blood.

The specimen comprised CD4+ T cells sorted from blood, sampled at week 0. The TCR was taken from a human donor with alopecia areata. This chain joins TRBV7-9 and TRBJ2-5; weak D call: TRBD2 (6 bases). The CDR3 is CASSLLEGPQETQYF. In DNA, the CDR3 is TGTGCCAGCAGCTTGTTGGAGGGACCACAAGAGACCCAGTACTTC.